Listed below are T cell receptor beta chains from one sample, sequenced in a study of T cells in AML relapse after transplant. MiXCR was run by TCRdb on the PCR reads, yielding one entry per CDR3 protein. The table lists 800 to 1,100 distinct CDR3 sequences, roughly 19% of them singletons. Material: bone marrow. These receptors all stem from a human donor in good health. Each CDR3 is given with its conserved first and last residue.

v_gene	j_gene	CDR3aa
TRBV12-3/TRBV12-4	TRBJ1-5	CASSAQGPQHF
TRBV12-3/TRBV12-4	TRBJ1-2	CASSLEAGGAGYTF
TRBV23-1	TRBJ2-2	CASSPPGPGELFF
TRBV7-8	TRBJ1-1	CASSLADENTEAFF
TRBV28	TRBJ2-2	CASSFGQSHRELFF
TRBV12-3/TRBV12-4	TRBJ1-5	CASSSDRAGNQPQHF
TRBV7-9	TRBJ2-3	CASSLYGQGRRTDTQYF
TRBV5-1	TRBJ2-1	CASSLVVRLAGAMRNEQFF
TRBV29-1	TRBJ1-5	CSVGLGAGYNQPQHF
TRBV27	TRBJ2-7	CASVRTQSYEQYF
TRBV4-2	TRBJ2-6	CASSQAPVFAGGANVLTF
TRBV29-1	TRBJ2-2	CSVGQARDTGELFF
TRBV24-1	TRBJ2-1	CATTESGRGHNEQFF
TRBV5-1	TRBJ2-1	CASQGASNEQFF
TRBV12-2	TRBJ2-7	CASRFGTQAYEQYF
TRBV28	TRBJ1-1	CASSFSGGGTEAFF
TRBV19	TRBJ2-1	CASTLSTRARDNEQFF
TRBV27	TRBJ2-1	CASGRGSSYNEQFF
TRBV13	TRBJ2-7	CASSRQGNEQYF
TRBV28	TRBJ1-6	CASSRTGYNSPLHF
TRBV28	TRBJ2-6	CASSWRDRAGANVLTF
TRBV4-2	TRBJ1-5	CASSPGFVRNQPQHF
TRBV9	TRBJ2-3	CASSVVDGTTDTQYF
TRBV20-1	TRBJ2-5	CSARDVSGGRSIQETQYF
TRBV5-6	TRBJ1-1	CASSYRRKNTEAFF
TRBV11-3	TRBJ2-3	CASSYNTPDTQYF
TRBV29-1	TRBJ2-5	CSATRPLAETQYF
TRBV20-1	TRBJ1-2	CSAGRIYGYTF
TRBV10-2	TRBJ2-7	CASRVPLIGQPGYEQYF
TRBV5-1	TRBJ2-1	CASSLAPDYNEQFF
TRBV4-2	TRBJ1-1	CASSQGQAANTEAFF
TRBV20-1	TRBJ2-5	CSARDIGSGGRSIQETQYF
TRBV6-2/TRBV6-3	TRBJ2-1	CASSYAGEADEQFF
TRBV10-3	TRBJ1-2	CAISEDGHRGYGYTF
TRBV14	TRBJ1-2	CASSQDSVGAANYGYTF
TRBV20-1	TRBJ1-1	CSANRGGGMGNTEAFF
TRBV7-9	TRBJ2-6	CASSLGLSGANVLTF
TRBV18	TRBJ2-1	CASSPTSGSNNEQFF
TRBV7-9	TRBJ1-1	CASSLSRLTEAFF
TRBV6-5	TRBJ2-1	CASSSERTIVSEQFF